This T cell receptor (beta chain) was obtained from a study of blood T cell repertoires in COVID-19. Repertoires were generated with immunoSEQ multiplex PCR, while TCRdb's copy carries only in-frame clones and drops some. Of about 93,000 clones listed, roughly nine tenths are singletons. Unmatched junction bases numbered 12, after V lost 6 bases and J lost 14 bases. Germline V lookup: CDR1 SNHLY, CDR2 FYNNEI. This CDR3 has 13 amino acids. The V and J genes are TRBV2 and TRBJ2-1; 8 nucleotides match TRBD1. This receptor was obtained from a human donor with active COVID-19. The donor label of this sample is uncertain. Sequencing used peripheral blood. The CDR3 reads CASRDTRTGWEFF. CDR3 DNA sequence: TGTGCCAGCAGAGATACCCGGACAGGGTGGGAGTTCTTC.